This T cell receptor beta chain is from a study of early T cells in non-severe SARS-CoV-2 infection. For the study at large: With bulk RNA from unsorted whole blood as input, sequencing yielded unpaired chains. Study-level results: Matching against VDJdb likely underestimated virus-specific expansions, favoring anti-spike CD8.

To note about this clonotype: The antigen remains unidentified.

Individual cDNA molecules each received unique molecular identifiers attached to them. Via MiXCR, TCRdb re-called the 5' RACE reads, giving one row per CDR3 protein. The sample shows 90,000 to 120,000 distinct CDR3 sequences, approximately 10% of them seen only once. The material sequenced was whole blood. This clonotype was sampled from an adult who was a healthcare worker with PCR-confirmed SARS-CoV-2 infection or an uninfected control (not recorded which).

DNA for the CDR3: TGCGCCAGCAGCCTCGGCTCGGGCGAGCAGTACTTC. This sequence encodes CASSLGSGEQYF. The chain joins TRBV5-1 to TRBJ2-7; D not certain. Germline V gives CDR1 SGHRS, CDR2 YFSETQ. Trimming cost V 4 bases and J 6 bases, with 11 bases left between them. The CDR3 sequence is 12 residues long.